These T cell receptor beta chains were read from a single sample in a study of long-term antiretroviral therapy in people with HIV. Data came from immunoSEQ multiplex PCR; TCRdb stores just in-frame clones and leaves some out. This repertoire shows around 16,000 clones, about 78% found once; its top ten account for about 14%. The input for sequencing was unsorted PBMCs, taken approximately 3.4 years after starting antiretroviral therapy. These receptors originate from a woman aged 40 to 50 with HIV. Each CDR3 is given with its conserved first and last residue. Each record gives: clone size, J gene, V gene, D gene, CDR3 protein, CDR3 DNA. A D gene is named only where the DNA matches it firmly. A clone size is listed for some rows: how often the clone was seen (once, few, many), or a class if it is expanded.

size: NA; J: TRBJ2-5; V: TRBV7-2; D: NA; CDR3: CASSLNFQETQYF; DNA: TGTGCCAGCAGCCTAAACTTCCAAGAGACCCAGTACTTC
size: NA; J: TRBJ2-5; V: TRBV5-1; D: TRBD1; CDR3: CASSRGTAQETQYF; DNA: TGCGCCAGCAGCAGAGGGACAGCCCAAGAGACCCAGTACTTC
size: NA; J: TRBJ2-2; V: TRBV29-1; D: NA; CDR3: CSVDRGPNTGELFF; DNA: TGCAGCGTTGACCGGGGCCCGAACACCGGGGAGCTGTTTTTT
size: NA; J: TRBJ2-1; V: TRBV13; D: TRBD2; CDR3: CASSLDSGGGNEQFF; DNA: TGTGCCAGCAGCTTAGATAGCGGGGGAGGTAATGAGCAGTTCTTC
size: few; J: TRBJ1-1; V: TRBV18; D: NA; CDR3: CASSPPNRAVGGDTEAFF; DNA: TGTGCCAGCTCACCCCCTAACAGGGCCGTCGGGGGAGACACTGAAGCTTTCTTT
size: NA; J: TRBJ1-4; V: TRBV10-3; D: NA; CDR3: CAISESAGAEEKLFF; DNA: TGTGCCATCAGTGAGTCGGCAGGGGCAGAAGAAAAACTGTTTTTT
size: NA; J: TRBJ1-1; V: TRBV5-4; D: TRBD1; CDR3: CASRYMGQSNTEAFF; DNA: TGTGCCAGCAGATACATGGGACAGTCGAACACTGAAGCTTTCTTT
size: NA; J: TRBJ2-7; V: TRBV6-6; D: TRBD1; CDR3: CASSQSGQGTYEQYF; DNA: TGTGCCAGCAGTCAATCGGGACAGGGGACCTACGAGCAGTACTTC
size: NA; J: TRBJ1-5; V: TRBV2; D: NA; CDR3: CASSGPGTNQPQHF; DNA: TGTGCCAGCAGCGGACCCGGGACCAATCAGCCCCAGCATTTT
size: NA; J: TRBJ2-7; V: TRBV10-3; D: TRBD2; CDR3: CAISTTGTSLSYEQYF; DNA: TGTGCCATCAGCACCACCGGGACTAGCCTCTCCTACGAGCAGTACTTC
size: NA; J: TRBJ1-4; V: TRBV19; D: NA; CDR3: CASLRTASAPVEKLFF; DNA: TGTGCCAGTCTACGGACGGCCTCTGCACCGGTGGAAAAACTGTTTTTT
size: NA; J: TRBJ2-3; V: TRBV5-1; D: TRBD2; CDR3: CASSLASGGAATDTQYF; DNA: TGCGCCAGCAGCTTGGCCAGCGGGGGGGCCGCTACAGATACGCAGTATTTT
size: NA; J: TRBJ2-5; V: TRBV7-9; D: NA; CDR3: CASSGGLAWETQYF; DNA: TGTGCCAGCAGCGGCGGGCTAGCGTGGGAGACCCAGTACTTC
size: NA; J: TRBJ1-1; V: TRBV5-8; D: TRBD1; CDR3: CASSLDETGESEAFF; DNA: TGTGCCAGCAGCTTAGATGAAACAGGGGAGAGTGAAGCTTTCTTT
size: NA; J: TRBJ2-3; V: TRBV29-1; D: TRBD1; CDR3: CSVEGTGKADTQYF; DNA: TGCAGCGTTGAGGGGACAGGGAAGGCAGATACGCAGTATTTT
size: NA; J: TRBJ1-1; V: TRBV5-6; D: NA; CDR3: CASSLGLSATEAFF; DNA: TGTGCCAGCAGCTTGGGACTGTCGGCCACTGAAGCTTTCTTT
size: NA; J: TRBJ1-5; V: TRBV6-1; D: TRBD1; CDR3: CASSEFRGRTNQPQHF; DNA: TGTGCCAGCAGTGAGTTCAGGGGGCGAACCAATCAGCCCCAGCATTTT
size: NA; J: TRBJ1-5; V: TRBV18; D: NA; CDR3: CASSPQDPRGNQPQHF; DNA: TGTGCCAGCTCACCACAGGACCCCCGAGGCAATCAGCCCCAGCATTTT
size: NA; J: TRBJ2-7; V: TRBV10-3; D: TRBD1; CDR3: CAIRQTGARGGEQYF; DNA: TGTGCCATCAGACAGACAGGGGCCCGAGGAGGAGAGCAGTACTTC
size: few; J: TRBJ1-2; V: TRBV23-1; D: TRBD1; CDR3: CASTRQGMPYGYTF; DNA: TGCGCCAGCACCCGACAGGGGATGCCCTATGGCTACACCTTC
size: NA; J: TRBJ2-7; V: TRBV10-3; D: TRBD1; CDR3: CAITTGTGAGHEQYF; DNA: TGTGCCATCACAACCGGGACAGGGGCCGGCCACGAGCAGTACTTC
size: NA; J: TRBJ2-7; V: TRBV7-9; D: NA; CDR3: CATQWDSSYEQYF; DNA: TGTGCCACCCAGTGGGATAGCTCCTACGAGCAGTACTTC
size: NA; J: TRBJ2-5; V: TRBV5-4; D: TRBD2; CDR3: CASSRGGSGGSQETQYF; DNA: TGTGCCAGCAGCCGGGGGGGTAGCGGGGGGTCCCAAGAGACCCAGTACTTC
size: NA; J: TRBJ1-6; V: TRBV25-1; D: NA; CDR3: CASSESPGLANSPLHF; DNA: TGTGCCAGCAGTGAAAGTCCCGGGTTAGCGAATTCACCCCTCCACTTT
size: NA; J: TRBJ2-6; V: TRBV10-3; D: TRBD1; CDR3: CATDRAHSSGANVLTF; DNA: TGTGCCACCGACAGGGCCCATTCCTCTGGGGCCAACGTCCTGACTTTC
size: NA; J: TRBJ1-6; V: TRBV27; D: TRBD1; CDR3: CASSLRGPGLNSPLHF; DNA: TGTGCCAGCAGTTTAAGGGGGCCCGGGCTTAATTCACCCCTCCACTTT
size: NA; J: TRBJ2-7; V: TRBV11-2; D: NA; CDR3: CASSLAQIYEQYF; DNA: TGTGCCAGCAGCTTAGCACAGATCTACGAGCAGTACTTC
size: NA; J: TRBJ2-2; V: TRBV13; D: NA; CDR3: CASSRSQPLTTGELFF; DNA: TGTGCCAGCTCTCGGAGCCAGCCATTAACCACCGGGGAGCTGTTTTTT
size: NA; J: TRBJ1-3; V: TRBV6-6; D: NA; CDR3: CASSLRGGSGNTIYF; DNA: TGTGCCAGCAGCCTCCGGGGGGGCTCTGGAAACACCATATATTTT
size: NA; J: TRBJ1-1; V: TRBV7-9; D: NA; CDR3: CASSSMNTEAFF; DNA: TGTGCCAGCAGTTCCATGAACACTGAAGCTTTCTTT
size: NA; J: TRBJ2-7; V: TRBV11-2; D: NA; CDR3: CASSASYEQYF; DNA: TGTGCCAGCAGCGCCTCCTACGAGCAGTACTTC
size: NA; J: TRBJ2-1; V: TRBV5-1; D: TRBD1; CDR3: CASSSNTGTGNNEQFF; DNA: TGCGCCAGCAGCTCCAACACCGGGACAGGGAACAATGAGCAGTTCTTC
size: NA; J: TRBJ2-7; V: TRBV6-1; D: NA; CDR3: CASGGVHSSYEQYF; DNA: TGTGCCAGCGGAGGTGTTCACTCCTCCTACGAGCAGTACTTC
size: NA; J: TRBJ2-5; V: TRBV30; D: NA; CDR3: CAFLGETQYF; DNA: TGTGCCTTTCTCGGGGAGACCCAGTACTTC
size: NA; J: TRBJ1-4; V: TRBV5-6; D: TRBD1; CDR3: CASSLRQGATTNEKLFF; DNA: TGTGCCAGCAGCTTGAGACAGGGGGCGACAACTAATGAAAAACTGTTTTTT
size: NA; J: TRBJ1-2; V: TRBV27; D: NA; CDR3: CASSLTPGGAIHGYTF; DNA: TGTGCCAGCAGTTTAACTCCCGGCGGAGCCATCCATGGCTACACCTTC
size: NA; J: TRBJ2-6; V: TRBV4-3; D: TRBD2; CDR3: CASSYERGSGANVLTF; DNA: TGCGCCAGCAGCTACGAGCGGGGCTCTGGGGCCAACGTCCTGACTTTC
size: few; J: TRBJ2-5; V: TRBV18; D: NA; CDR3: CASSPQGGVETQYF; DNA: TGTGCCAGCTCACCACAGGGGGGAGTGGAGACCCAGTACTTC
size: few; J: TRBJ1-5; V: TRBV7-9; D: NA; CDR3: CASSLINQPQHF; DNA: TGTGCCAGCAGCTTAATAAATCAGCCCCAGCATTTT
size: NA; J: TRBJ1-6; V: TRBV6-1; D: TRBD1; CDR3: CASIQGAGYNSPLHF; DNA: TGTGCCAGCATTCAGGGGGCCGGCTATAATTCACCCCTCCACTTT
size: NA; J: TRBJ2-7; V: TRBV6-6; D: TRBD1; CDR3: CASSYKGAPYEQYF; DNA: TGTGCCAGCAGTTATAAGGGGGCACCCTACGAGCAGTACTTC
size: NA; J: TRBJ2-7; V: TRBV7-2; D: TRBD2; CDR3: CASSRSGGVYEQYF; DNA: TGTGCCAGCAGCCGTAGCGGGGGGGTCTACGAGCAGTACTTC
size: NA; J: TRBJ2-1; V: TRBV6-1; D: NA; CDR3: CASSEAGLVNEQFF; DNA: TGTGCCAGCAGTGAAGCGGGGCTAGTCAATGAGCAGTTCTTC
size: NA; J: TRBJ1-2; V: TRBV6-6; D: NA; CDR3: CASSPRSSSANYGYTF; DNA: TGTGCCAGCTCCCCGAGGAGCAGTTCGGCCAACTATGGCTACACCTTC
size: NA; J: TRBJ2-4; V: TRBV30; D: TRBD1; CDR3: CAWSVLRGQPLSAKNIQYF; DNA: TGTGCCTGGAGTGTACTGAGGGGACAGCCCCTTTCAGCCAAAAACATTCAGTACTTC
size: NA; J: TRBJ1-6; V: TRBV25-1; D: NA; CDR3: CASSEGVRGNSPLHF; DNA: TGTGCCAGCAGTGAAGGGGTACGGGGGAATTCACCCCTCCACTTT
size: NA; J: TRBJ2-5; V: TRBV5-4; D: TRBD2; CDR3: CASSSSGARETQYF; DNA: TGTGCCAGCAGCTCTAGCGGGGCCCGGGAGACCCAGTACTTC
size: NA; J: TRBJ2-7; V: TRBV14; D: TRBD1; CDR3: CASSQFGTGDYEQYF; DNA: TGTGCCAGCAGCCAGTTTGGGACAGGGGACTACGAGCAGTACTTC
size: NA; J: TRBJ2-5; V: TRBV7-9; D: TRBD2; CDR3: CASSSGLAGAQETQYF; DNA: TGTGCCAGCAGCTCCGGACTAGCGGGGGCCCAAGAGACCCAGTACTTC
size: NA; J: TRBJ1-1; V: TRBV5-5; D: NA; CDR3: CASSLYPGRDTEAFF; DNA: TGTGCCAGCAGCTTGTACCCAGGGCGAGACACTGAAGCTTTCTTT
size: NA; J: TRBJ1-1; V: TRBV6-6; D: NA; CDR3: CASSSHNPTGSTEAFF; DNA: TGTGCCAGCAGCTCTCACAACCCCACAGGGAGCACTGAAGCTTTCTTT
size: NA; J: TRBJ1-3; V: TRBV29-1; D: NA; CDR3: CSVAPNDSGNTIYF; DNA: TGCAGCGTTGCCCCAAACGACTCTGGAAACACCATATATTTT
size: NA; J: TRBJ2-5; V: TRBV29-1; D: NA; CDR3: CSAAETVGQETQYF; DNA: TGCAGCGCCGCAGAGACAGTGGGCCAAGAGACCCAGTACTTC
size: NA; J: TRBJ1-2; V: TRBV6-1; D: NA; CDR3: CASSEAVFKGRSQYYGYTF; DNA: TGTGCCAGCAGTGAAGCGGTTTTTAAGGGGAGGTCTCAGTACTATGGCTACACCTTC
size: few; J: TRBJ2-3; V: TRBV10-2; D: NA; CDR3: CASGDPHEDTQYF; DNA: TGCGCCAGCGGGGACCCTCATGAGGATACGCAGTATTTT
size: NA; J: TRBJ2-6; V: TRBV5-7; D: TRBD1; CDR3: CASPGQGASGANVLTF; DNA: TGTGCCAGCCCGGGACAGGGGGCTTCTGGGGCCAACGTCCTGACTTTC
size: NA; J: TRBJ2-1; V: TRBV2; D: NA; CDR3: CASGLRDLAGNEQFF; DNA: TGTGCCAGCGGGCTCCGGGATCTAGCTGGGAATGAGCAGTTCTTC
size: NA; J: TRBJ2-5; V: TRBV7-9; D: TRBD1; CDR3: CASSRTGQETQYF; DNA: TGTGCCAGCAGCCGGACAGGGCAAGAGACCCAGTACTTC
size: few; J: TRBJ1-2; V: TRBV27; D: TRBD1; CDR3: CASSLAGTGGLDGYTF; DNA: TGTGCCAGCAGTTTGGCAGGGACAGGGGGATTGGATGGCTACACCTTC
size: few; J: TRBJ2-7; V: TRBV27; D: NA; CDR3: CASSFTGSAQYF; DNA: TGTGCCAGCAGTTTTACAGGGTCGGCGCAGTACTTC